The subject of this entry is one T cell receptor (beta chain). This sample stems from a study of response to subunit inactivated influenza vaccine. Each CDR3 protein is one row after TCRdb ran MiXCR on the RT-PCR reads. The sample gives hundreds of thousands of distinct CDR3 sequences, approximately 17% of which show up once; roughly a tenth is in the top ten. Trimming pared 3 bases from V and 6 bases from J, leaving 11 bases between. Germline loops: CDR1 SGHTA, CDR2 FQGTGA. The length of the CDR3 is 13 residues. V is TRBV7-3 and J is TRBJ2-5, with no clear D. The sample was PBMCs from blood, taken around 5 days after vaccination. The receptor's source is a man over 45 who received an inactivated influenza vaccine. The CDR3 bases are TGTGCCAGCAGCTTGCCACCTAAGAAGACCCAGTACTTC. This sequence encodes CASSLPPKKTQYF.